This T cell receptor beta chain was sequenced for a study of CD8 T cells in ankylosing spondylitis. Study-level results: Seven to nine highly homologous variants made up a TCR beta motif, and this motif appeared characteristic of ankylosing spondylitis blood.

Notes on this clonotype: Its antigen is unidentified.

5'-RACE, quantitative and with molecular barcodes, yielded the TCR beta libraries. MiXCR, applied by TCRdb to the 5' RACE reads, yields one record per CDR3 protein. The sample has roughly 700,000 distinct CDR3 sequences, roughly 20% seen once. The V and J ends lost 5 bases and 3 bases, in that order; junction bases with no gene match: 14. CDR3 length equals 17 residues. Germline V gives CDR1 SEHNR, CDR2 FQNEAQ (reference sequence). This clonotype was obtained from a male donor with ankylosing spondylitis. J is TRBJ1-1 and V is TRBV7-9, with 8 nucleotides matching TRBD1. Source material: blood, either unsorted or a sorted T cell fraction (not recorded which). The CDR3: CASSRTHRGNRDTEAFF. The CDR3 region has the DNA TGTGCCAGCAGCCGCACCCACAGGGGGAATAGGGACACTGAAGCTTTCTTT.